A single sample gave rise to the 16 T cell receptor beta chains below, sequenced in a study of CD8+ T cells in alopecia areata. Investigators isolated RNA and reverse transcribed it into cDNA to act as the sequencing template. Data came from immunoSEQ multiplex PCR; TCRdb stores just in-frame clones and leaves some out. The table has approximately 140,000 clones, about 87% seen once. This specimen consisted of CD8+ T cells sorted from blood, obtained at week 0. These receptors were collected from a human donor with alopecia areata.

V usage is TRBV20-1 and J usage is TRBJ2-7; D is possibly TRBD1 or TRBD2 (5 bases each). CDR1 and CDR2 from the germline V gene are DFQATT and SNEGSKA (reference sequence). CDR3 length equals 11 residues. Deletions cut 5 bases from V and 3 bases from J, with 8 bases between. CDR3: CSAEGSYEQYF. The CDR3 nucleotides are TGCAGTGCTGAGGGGAGCTACGAGCAGTACTTC.

This chain joins TRBV2 and TRBJ2-1; 7 nucleotides align to TRBD2. Germline CDR1 and CDR2: SNHLY and FYNNEI. Trimming removed 2 bases from V and 1 base from J; junction bases left unmatched: 2. CDR3 length equals 15 residues. CDR3: CASSEPSGSYNEQFF. CDR3 in DNA: TGTGCCAGCAGTGAACCTAGCGGTTCCTACAATGAGCAGTTCTTC.

The chain joins TRBV9 to TRBJ1-2; D not certain. The CDR3 sequence is 12 residues long. Trimming stripped 4 bases from V and 6 bases from J, with 10 bases between. Germline CDR1 reads SGDLS; CDR2 reads YYNGEE. The CDR3 region has the DNA TGTGCCAGCAGCCGGACCCCAGATGGCTACACCTTC. Protein: CASSRTPDGYTF.

The rearrangement uses TRBV19 and TRBJ1-2; D is possibly TRBD1 (5 bases). CDR1 and CDR2 (germline): LNHDA, SQIVND (reference sequence). The CDR3 has 12 residues. The germline V and J ends were trimmed by 11 bases and 5 bases, with 15 bases remaining between them. The CDR3 DNA sequence: TGTGCCGGAGGGACTTCCGGATATGGCTACACCTTC. It is translated as CAGGTSGYGYTF.

The chain is built from TRBV29-1 and TRBJ2-5; 7 nucleotides align to TRBD1. The J call may be faulty, since TRBJ2-7 better matches the DNA end. CDR3 size: 14 residues. Looked up from germline, CDR1 is SQVTM and CDR2 is ANQGSEA. The CDR3: CSVQDRKFSYEQYF. The CDR3 nucleotides read TGCAGCGTTCAGGACAGGAAATTCTCCTACGAGCAGTACTTC.

V is TRBV5-6 and J is TRBJ2-7, with TRBD2 matching 10 bases. V lost 4 bases and J lost 4; bases outside the gene matches: 5. Germline-derived CDR1 and CDR2 are SGHDT and YYEEEE. This CDR3 has 14 residues. CDR3 coding DNA: TGTGCCAGCAGCCCTGGACTAGCGGCGTACGAGCAGTACTTC. Protein sequence: CASSPGLAAYEQYF.

The chain couples TRBV27 to TRBJ2-7; a possible D gene is TRBD1 (6 bases). The V and J ends lost 6 bases and 3 bases respectively, with 12 bases between them. CDR3 length: 13 amino acids. Germline V gives CDR1 MNHEY, CDR2 SMNVEV (reference sequence). DNA for the CDR3: TGTGCCAGCAGCGTTGGGGGCGTCTACGAGCAGTACTTC. Protein product: CASSVGGVYEQYF.

The genes are TRBV27 and TRBJ2-3; D gene unclear. Germline V CDR1 and CDR2: MNHEY, SMNVEV (reference sequence). This CDR3 contains 13 residues. V lost 5 bases, J lost 3 bases, and 9 bases lay in between. The CDR3 here is CASSPRLTDTQYF. The CDR3 region has the DNA TGTGCCAGCAGTCCTAGGCTTACAGATACGCAGTATTTT.

The rearrangement joins TRBV5-1 to TRBJ2-7, with a weak D call TRBD2 (6 bases). Germline V gene lookup returns CDR1 SGHRS and CDR2 YFSETQ. V lost 0 bases to trimming and J lost 6 bases, with 16 bases between them. The CDR3 runs 15 residues. In DNA form, the CDR3 reads TGCGCCAGCAGCTTGGCCGAGGGGACTCAAGGCGAGCAGTACTTC. It translates to CASSLAEGTQGEQYF.

The CDR3: CASSLLTSGSDNEQFF. The DNA for the CDR3 is TGTGCCAGCAGCTTACTAACTAGCGGGAGCGACAATGAGCAGTTCTTC. This chain connects TRBV7-9 to TRBJ2-1; 11 bases match TRBD2. Germline loops: CDR1 SEHNR, CDR2 FQNEAQ (reference sequence). With V trimmed by 2 bases and J by 5 bases, 5 bases remained unmatched. The CDR3 totals 16 residues.

The chain recombines TRBV5-5 with TRBJ1-2; 9 positions match TRBD1. The CDR3 runs to 15 residues. Germline V gene data show CDR1 as SGHKS and CDR2 as YYEKEE (reference sequence). V lost 5 bases and J lost 6; bases outside the gene matches: 11. The CDR3 nucleotides read TGTGCCAGCAGGAACCCCGGGACAGGGCCACATGGCTACACCTTC. Residues: CASRNPGTGPHGYTF.

The chain recombines TRBV15 with TRBJ2-5; TRBD2 might be the D (5 bases). The CDR3 extends over 16 amino acids. The ends were cut back, 4 bases at V and 2 bases at J, with 17 bases in the middle. Looked up from germline, CDR1 is LNHNV and CDR2 is YYDKDF (reference sequence). The CDR3 region has the DNA TGTGCCACCAGCACGTATCAGAGGGCAGGACAAGAGACCCAGTACTTC. Protein: CATSTYQRAGQETQYF.

The V gene is TRBV5-1, the J gene TRBJ2-1; 9 bases line up with TRBD2. CDR1 is SGHRS and CDR2 is YFSETQ in the germline V gene. V shed 3 bases, J shed 0 bases, and the junction held 7 bases outside the gene matches. The CDR3 is made up of 17 amino acids. The CDR3 region is CASSWGTSKCSYNEQFF. The CDR3 nucleotides read TGCGCCAGCAGCTGGGGGACTAGCAAGTGCTCCTACAATGAGCAGTTCTTC. Variable domain in full (rest from reference TRBV5-1 and TRBJ2-1): KAGVTQTPRYLIKTRGQQVTLSCSPISGHRSVSWYQQTPGQGLQFLFEYFSETQRNKGNFPGRFSGRQFSNSRSEMNVSTLELGDSALYLCASSWGTSKCSYNEQFFGPGTRLTVL.

The gene calls are TRBV27 and TRBJ2-7; D may match TRBD1 or TRBD2 (5 bases each). Germline-derived CDR1 and CDR2 are MNHEY and SMNVEV (reference sequence). V was cut by 10 bases and J by 0 bases, with 13 bases left in between. This CDR3 is built from 13 residues. CDR3 region: CAIRDGSSYEQYF. Here the CDR3 DNA reads TGTGCCATACGGGACGGAAGCTCCTACGAGCAGTACTTC.

The chain links TRBV9 to TRBJ2-7; the match to TRBD1 covers 7 bases. The CDR3 spans 17 residues. The trim removed 0 bases at V and 3 bases at J, leaving 12 bases unmatched. Germline V CDR1 and CDR2: SGDLS, YYNGEE. For the CDR3, the DNA is TGTGCCAGCAGCGTAGCGGCAGGGGGATCCCAACTCTACGAGCAGTACTTC. This translates into CASSVAAGGSQLYEQYF.

This clone was found a few times. The rearrangement joins TRBV2 to TRBJ2-5; D is perhaps TRBD2 (6 bases). The J call could be wrong; TRBJ2-7 is a better fit for the DNA end. Germline lookup yields CDR1 SNHLY and CDR2 FYNNEI. The CDR3 sequence is 15 residues long. Written as DNA, the CDR3 is TGTGCCAGCAGGGAGGGGCGGAGGAGCTCCTACGAGCAGTACTTC. It translates to CASREGRRSSYEQYF.